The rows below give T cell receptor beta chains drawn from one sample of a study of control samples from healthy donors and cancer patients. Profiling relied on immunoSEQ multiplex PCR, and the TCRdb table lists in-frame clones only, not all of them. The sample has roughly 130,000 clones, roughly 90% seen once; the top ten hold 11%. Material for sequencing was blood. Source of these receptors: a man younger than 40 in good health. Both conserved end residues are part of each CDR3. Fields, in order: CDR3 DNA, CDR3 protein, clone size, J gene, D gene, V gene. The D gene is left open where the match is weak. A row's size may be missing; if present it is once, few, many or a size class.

CDR3 DNA: TGTGCCAGCAGCTTAGTAGGATCATACAATGAGCAGTTCTTC; CDR3 protein: CASSLVGSYNEQFF; clone size: NA; J gene: TRBJ2-1; D gene: NA; V gene: TRBV7-9
CDR3 DNA: TGTGCCAGCAGTTTAGGGGCAGGGGTTACTGAAGCTTTCTTT; CDR3 protein: CASSLGAGVTEAFF; clone size: NA; J gene: TRBJ1-1; D gene: NA; V gene: TRBV27
CDR3 DNA: TGTGCCAGCAGCGGACAGGGGGCATTTACCGGGGAGCTGTTTTTT; CDR3 protein: CASSGQGAFTGELFF; clone size: NA; J gene: TRBJ2-2; D gene: TRBD1; V gene: TRBV11-3
CDR3 DNA: TGTGCCAGCAGCCAACGGGCACTATCTAACTATGGCTACACCTTC; CDR3 protein: CASSQRALSNYGYTF; clone size: NA; J gene: TRBJ1-2; D gene: NA; V gene: TRBV4-2
CDR3 DNA: TGTGCCAGCCGACCGGGACCGCCTGTGGAAAAACTGTTTTTT; CDR3 protein: CASRPGPPVEKLFF; clone size: once; J gene: TRBJ1-4; D gene: NA; V gene: TRBV27
CDR3 DNA: TGTGCCAGCAGCGGAATAACAGGGACATCACCCCTCCACTTT; CDR3 protein: CASSGITGTSPLHF; clone size: NA; J gene: TRBJ1-6; D gene: NA; V gene: TRBV9
CDR3 DNA: TGTGCCAGCAGTCGGACAGCAAATAATTCACCCCTCCACTTT; CDR3 protein: CASSRTANNSPLHF; clone size: once; J gene: TRBJ1-6; D gene: NA; V gene: TRBV6-2/TRBV6-3
CDR3 DNA: TGTGCCAGCAGCCCGTCGGGTCTAGGGAATGAAAAACTGTTTTTT; CDR3 protein: CASSPSGLGNEKLFF; clone size: NA; J gene: TRBJ1-4; D gene: NA; V gene: TRBV28
CDR3 DNA: TGTGCCAGCAGTTACCAGTACAACACAGATACGCAGTATTTT; CDR3 protein: CASSYQYNTDTQYF; clone size: NA; J gene: TRBJ2-3; D gene: NA; V gene: TRBV27
CDR3 DNA: TGTGCCAGCCAGGACCGGGACAGAAACACCATATATTTT; CDR3 protein: CASQDRDRNTIYF; clone size: few; J gene: TRBJ1-3; D gene: NA; V gene: TRBV28
CDR3 DNA: TGTGCCAGCAGCCAAGGGGGGGTTCCCTACAATGAGCAGTTCTTC; CDR3 protein: CASSQGGVPYNEQFF; clone size: NA; J gene: TRBJ2-1; D gene: NA; V gene: TRBV7-6
CDR3 DNA: TGTGCCAGCAGCTTGGGACCAAATCAGCCCCAGCATTTT; CDR3 protein: CASSLGPNQPQHF; clone size: NA; J gene: TRBJ1-5; D gene: NA; V gene: TRBV5-6
CDR3 DNA: NA; CDR3 protein: CASSETFGAENTEAFF; clone size: NA; J gene: TRBJ1-1; D gene: NA; V gene: TRBV2
CDR3 DNA: TGTGCCAGCAGCCTTAAAGTTGAGCAGTTCTTC; CDR3 protein: CASSLKVEQFF; clone size: NA; J gene: TRBJ2-1; D gene: NA; V gene: TRBV7-8
CDR3 DNA: TGTGCCAGCAGTGAATCGAAGTTGTTACTAGCGGGAGAGACCCAGTACTTC; CDR3 protein: CASSESKLLLAGETQYF; clone size: once; J gene: TRBJ2-5; D gene: TRBD2; V gene: TRBV6-1
CDR3 DNA: TGTGCCAGCTCACCACCGAGCAAATCCTACAATGAGCAGTTCTTC; CDR3 protein: CASSPPSKSYNEQFF; clone size: NA; J gene: TRBJ2-1; D gene: NA; V gene: TRBV18
CDR3 DNA: TGTGCCAGCAGTATCAATAGCAATCAGCCCCAGCATTTT; CDR3 protein: CASSINSNQPQHF; clone size: NA; J gene: TRBJ1-5; D gene: NA; V gene: TRBV28
CDR3 DNA: TGTGCCAGCACCCGAAACCGGGACAGGGTTTTTTATGGCTACACCTTC; CDR3 protein: CASTRNRDRVFYGYTF; clone size: NA; J gene: TRBJ1-2; D gene: TRBD1; V gene: TRBV28
CDR3 DNA: TGTGCCAGCAGTTCCCACCGGGGAGCCACAGATACGCAGTATTTT; CDR3 protein: CASSSHRGATDTQYF; clone size: NA; J gene: TRBJ2-3; D gene: NA; V gene: TRBV6-2/TRBV6-3
CDR3 DNA: TGTGCCAGCAGCCAAGGAGCAGTGAACACTGAAGCTTTCTTT; CDR3 protein: CASSQGAVNTEAFF; clone size: NA; J gene: TRBJ1-1; D gene: NA; V gene: TRBV3-1/TRBV3-2
CDR3 DNA: TGTGCCAGCAGCTCCAAGGGGGATCGGGATGGCTACACCTTC; CDR3 protein: CASSSKGDRDGYTF; clone size: NA; J gene: TRBJ1-2; D gene: NA; V gene: TRBV11-2
CDR3 DNA: TGCGCCAGCAGCCCGAGTAGAAGCTGGGACATTCAGTACTTC; CDR3 protein: CASSPSRSWDIQYF; clone size: once; J gene: TRBJ2-4; D gene: NA; V gene: TRBV4-3
CDR3 DNA: TGCGCCAGCAGCCAAGCGGACTCAGCGGGAGCGATAAAGCAGTACTTC; CDR3 protein: CASSQADSAGAIKQYF; clone size: NA; J gene: TRBJ2-7; D gene: TRBD2; V gene: TRBV4-1
CDR3 DNA: TGTGCCAGCAGCGTTTCGGGGGAGGTCCCCTACGAGCAGTACTTC; CDR3 protein: CASSVSGEVPYEQYF; clone size: NA; J gene: TRBJ2-7; D gene: NA; V gene: TRBV9
CDR3 DNA: TGTGCCAGCACTCTAGGACTGAACTCCTATAATTCACCCCTCCACTTT; CDR3 protein: CASTLGLNSYNSPLHF; clone size: NA; J gene: TRBJ1-6; D gene: NA; V gene: TRBV2
CDR3 DNA: TGCGCCAGCAGCCCTGGGCTTTTGAACACCGGGGAGCTGTTTTTT; CDR3 protein: CASSPGLLNTGELFF; clone size: few; J gene: TRBJ2-2; D gene: NA; V gene: TRBV10-2
CDR3 DNA: TGTGCCAGCTCGCAGGGAGGCGATAATTCACCCCTCCACTTT; CDR3 protein: CASSQGGDNSPLHF; clone size: NA; J gene: TRBJ1-6; D gene: NA; V gene: TRBV18
CDR3 DNA: TGTGCCAGCAGACTGGACAGGGGTGAGACGAATGATGAAAAACTGTTTTTT; CDR3 protein: CASRLDRGETNDEKLFF; clone size: once; J gene: TRBJ1-4; D gene: TRBD1; V gene: TRBV7-9
CDR3 DNA: TGTGCCAGCAGCTTAGGCGGAGTCTTGGATCAGCCCCAGCATTTT; CDR3 protein: CASSLGGVLDQPQHF; clone size: NA; J gene: TRBJ1-5; D gene: NA; V gene: TRBV7-8
CDR3 DNA: TGCGCCAGCAGCTTGGTATTAGGAGGGGGCACTGAAGCTTTCTTT; CDR3 protein: CASSLVLGGGTEAFF; clone size: NA; J gene: TRBJ1-1; D gene: NA; V gene: TRBV5-1
CDR3 DNA: TGTGCCACCAGCAGAGAACAGACTTATGGCTACACCTTC; CDR3 protein: CATSREQTYGYTF; clone size: NA; J gene: TRBJ1-2; D gene: NA; V gene: TRBV15
CDR3 DNA: TGTGCCTGGAGTCGGGGGGCTAGCGGGAGCGATACGCAGTATTTT; CDR3 protein: CAWSRGASGSDTQYF; clone size: NA; J gene: TRBJ2-3; D gene: TRBD2; V gene: TRBV30
CDR3 DNA: TGTGCCAGCAGCGTCACAACGACAGGGGAGAATGAGCAGTTCTTC; CDR3 protein: CASSVTTTGENEQFF; clone size: NA; J gene: TRBJ2-1; D gene: TRBD1; V gene: TRBV9